This TCR beta chain was observed in a study of blood T cell repertoires in COVID-19. Looking at the study overall: In each case, the material was cDNA or gDNA derived from T cells, B-cell-depleted T cells, or PBMCs.

Per the original methods: Estimation of nucleated cell counts relied on the amplification of reference gene primers. Here immunoSEQ multiplex PCR was the method, and the copy in TCRdb shows in-frame clones only, minus some. V and J calls plus clone size are reproduced from that table; the DNA served to infer D and trimming. Of 300,000 to 400,000 clones detected, almost 90% appear once; the ten largest clones hold 6% to 8%. The J segment lost 3 bases and the V segment lost 3 bases, leaving 2 bases of the junction unmatched. Germline CDR1 and CDR2: SGHAT and FQDESV (reference sequence). The CDR3 has 13 residues.

The clonotype was recovered from a woman aged 70 to 79 with COVID-19, enrolled during active disease. The V gene is TRBV11-1, the J gene TRBJ2-7; 7 positions match TRBD1. The source material was peripheral blood. The CDR3 coding sequence is TGTGCCAGCAGCTTGACAGGGCTCTACGAGCAGTACTTC. Its translation: CASSLTGLYEQYF.